Sequencing of this TCR beta chain was carried out in a study of OX40 agonist ivuxolimab in advanced cancers. Study-wide context: The costimulatory receptor OX40 (CD134) was targeted by ivuxolimab, a fully human IgG2 agonistic monoclonal antibody. Prior anti-PD-1, anti-PD-L1 or anti-CTLA-4 therapy was permitted, and checkpoint inhibitors had been received by under 50% of dose-escalation patients. Peripheral TCRbeta sequencing was intended to test whether TCR sequence diversity was altered and clonal T-cell expansion was caused by ivuxolimab. Partial responses were achieved by three dose-escalation patients, of whom one had hepatocellular carcinoma and two had cutaneous melanoma. The paper covers the monotherapy dose-escalation part of the phase I ivuxolimab trial, which included N ≈ 50 patients. In the dose-escalation cohort, roughly 80% of patients were male, and the mean age was approximately 55 years, with a range of 23 to 79. Intravenous ivuxolimab was administered to patients every 2 weeks at six dose levels: 0.01, 0.1, 0.3, 1.5, 3 and 10 mg/kg. Of the approximately 50 patients in dose escalation, about 20 had hepatocellular carcinoma, some 15 had melanoma, 9 had renal cell carcinoma and 9 had head and neck cancer.

Patients with a history of autoimmune disease or receiving systemic immunosuppression were excluded from the trial. Peripheral blood for TCR sequencing was collected from all dose cohorts at baseline, on cycle 4 day 1, and on cycle 7 day 1. Samples were obtained from an open-label, multicenter, first-in-human phase I dose-escalation trial of ivuxolimab. Adults with locally advanced or metastatic head and neck squamous cell, hepatocellular, melanoma or renal cell carcinoma were enrolled in the trial. Before TCR sequencing, CD4+ and CD8+ T cells were separately sorted from peripheral blood. On the study overall, not on this receptor specifically: In partial responders in the 0.1-3.0 mg/kg groups, normalized peripheral clonal expansion was found to be among the lowest, especially among CD8+ T cells. At doses of 0.1 to 3.0 mg/kg, clonal expansion of both CD4+ and CD8+ T cells in blood was seen between baseline and week 6. After ivuxolimab, more expanded clones were found on average in CD8+ T cells than in CD4+ T cells. Antigen specificity was not determined for the clonally expanded peripheral T cells. Low levels of normalized T-cell clonal expansion were also seen in some patients who did not respond.

To sequence the TCRbeta CDR3 region, genomic DNA was isolated from the sorted cells. TCRbeta CDR3 regions were sequenced using the immunoSEQ Assay. In TCRdb, the immuneACCESS table is reduced to in-frame sequences with V and J assigned. These tables do not hold every clone; where another copy was compared, an unresolved V gene accounts for under half, and the others remain unexplained. Present in this sample are under 150,000 clones, 93% of which were seen just once. The biggest ten clones account for under 1.3% of the sample. This clone has just one count. The clone's antigen remains unknown. Qualities for individual bases were not recorded, and no much larger clone is one base off. The material was CD4+ or CD8+ T cells sorted from blood, obtained in a trial of the OX40 agonist ivuxolimab. The sequence derives from an adult with an advanced solid tumor such as melanoma, head and neck, liver or kidney cancer.

DNA sequence: TGTGCCAGCAGTTACGAGGCGGGAGGGGTCGAGCAGTACTTC. This gives the protein CASSYEAGGVEQYF. The V and J segments used are TRBV6-5 and TRBJ2-7; 9 nucleotides in the junction match TRBD2. V has 2 bases trimmed and J has 6 bases trimmed; junction bases matching no gene number 5. As encoded in the germline V gene, CDR1 is MNHEY while CDR2 is SVGAGI. The CDR3 sequence holds 14 residues, the cysteine and phenylalanine included. The read is trimmed to its CDR3 DNA, 42 bases read in frame from base 1.